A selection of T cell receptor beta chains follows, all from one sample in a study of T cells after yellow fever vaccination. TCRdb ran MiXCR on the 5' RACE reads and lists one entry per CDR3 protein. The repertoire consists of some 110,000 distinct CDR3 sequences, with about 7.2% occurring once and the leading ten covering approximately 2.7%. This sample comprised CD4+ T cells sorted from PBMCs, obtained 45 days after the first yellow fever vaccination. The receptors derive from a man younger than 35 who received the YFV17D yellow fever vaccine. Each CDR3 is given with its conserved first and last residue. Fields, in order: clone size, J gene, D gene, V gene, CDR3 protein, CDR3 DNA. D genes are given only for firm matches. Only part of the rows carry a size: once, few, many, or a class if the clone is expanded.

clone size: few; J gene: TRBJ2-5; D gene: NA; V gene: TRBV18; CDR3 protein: CASSPPNTQETQYF; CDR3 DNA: TGTGCCAGCTCACCACCGAACACCCAAGAGACCCAGTACTTC
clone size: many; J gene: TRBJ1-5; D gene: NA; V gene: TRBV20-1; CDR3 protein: CSAIVLSNQPQHF; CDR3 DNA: TGCAGTGCTATCGTCCTTAGCAATCAGCCCCAGCATTTT
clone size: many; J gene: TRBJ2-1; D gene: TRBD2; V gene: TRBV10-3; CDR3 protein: CAISAGTSGEPYNEQFF; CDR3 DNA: TGTGCCATCAGTGCCGGGACTAGCGGGGAACCCTACAATGAGCAGTTCTTC
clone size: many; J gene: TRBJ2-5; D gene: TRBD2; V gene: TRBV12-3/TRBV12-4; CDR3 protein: CASRRGGRETQYF; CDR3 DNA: TGTGCCAGCAGACGGGGGGGCCGGGAGACCCAGTACTTC
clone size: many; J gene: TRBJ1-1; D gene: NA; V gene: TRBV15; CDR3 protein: CATSRDGLTEAFF; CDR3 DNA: TGTGCCACCAGCAGAGACGGACTCACTGAAGCTTTCTTT
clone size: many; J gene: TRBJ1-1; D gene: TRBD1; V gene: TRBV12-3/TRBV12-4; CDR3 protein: CASRPDRGGAFF; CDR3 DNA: TGTGCCAGCAGACCGGACAGGGGAGGAGCTTTCTTT
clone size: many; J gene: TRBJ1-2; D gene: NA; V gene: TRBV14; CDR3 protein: CASSQGMQGGYTF; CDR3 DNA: TGTGCCAGCAGCCAAGGGATGCAGGGGGGCTACACCTTC
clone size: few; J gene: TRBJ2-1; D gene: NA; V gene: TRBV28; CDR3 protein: CASSRLRGRYNEQFF; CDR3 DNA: TGTGCCAGCAGTAGGTTGAGGGGGAGATACAATGAGCAGTTCTTC
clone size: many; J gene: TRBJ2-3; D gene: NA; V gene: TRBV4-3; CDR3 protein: CASSQDFSGAGADTQYF; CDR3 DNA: TGCGCCAGCAGCCAAGATTTCTCAGGGGCCGGGGCAGATACGCAGTATTTT
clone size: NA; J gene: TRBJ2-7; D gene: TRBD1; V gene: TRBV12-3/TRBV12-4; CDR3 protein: CACSSAVITGGYLYEQYF; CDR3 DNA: TGTGCCTGCAGTTCGGCGGTAATAACAGGGGGCTATCTTTACGAGCAGTACTTC
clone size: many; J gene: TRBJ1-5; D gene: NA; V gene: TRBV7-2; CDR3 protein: CASSLVRGSDQPQHF; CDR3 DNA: TGTGCCAGCAGCTTAGTGAGGGGGTCCGATCAGCCCCAGCATTTT
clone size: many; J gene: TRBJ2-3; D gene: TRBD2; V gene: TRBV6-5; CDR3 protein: CASSYSGGEGDTQYF; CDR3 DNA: TGTGCCAGCAGTTACTCGGGCGGGGAGGGAGATACGCAGTATTTT
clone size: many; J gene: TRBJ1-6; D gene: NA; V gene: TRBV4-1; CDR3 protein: CASSQVHTARRDNSPLHF; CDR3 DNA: TGCGCCAGCAGCCAAGTTCATACCGCAAGGAGGGATAATTCACCCCTCCACTTT
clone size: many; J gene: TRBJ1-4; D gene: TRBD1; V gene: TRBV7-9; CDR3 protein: CASSSGDRDEKLFF; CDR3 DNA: TGTGCCAGCAGCTCAGGGGACAGGGACGAAAAACTGTTTTTT
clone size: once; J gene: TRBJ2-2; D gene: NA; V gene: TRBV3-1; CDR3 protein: CASSQGEFGELFF; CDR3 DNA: TGTGCCAGCAGCCAAGGGGAGTTCGGGGAGCTGTTTTTT
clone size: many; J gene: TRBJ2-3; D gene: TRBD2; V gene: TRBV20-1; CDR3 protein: CSARDIGRADTQYF; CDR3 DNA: TGCAGTGCTAGAGATATAGGGAGGGCAGATACGCAGTATTTT
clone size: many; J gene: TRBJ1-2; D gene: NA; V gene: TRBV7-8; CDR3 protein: CASSLGGARHYGYTF; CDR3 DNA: TGTGCCAGCAGCTTAGGGGGGGCCCGGCACTATGGCTACACCTTC
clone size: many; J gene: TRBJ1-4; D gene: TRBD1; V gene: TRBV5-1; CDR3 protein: CASSIGQGAEEKLFF; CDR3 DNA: TGCGCCAGCAGCATAGGACAGGGGGCGGAAGAAAAACTGTTTTTT
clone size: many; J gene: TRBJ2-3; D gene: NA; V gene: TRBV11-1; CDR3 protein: CASSLRVGRDPDTQYF; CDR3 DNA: TGTGCCAGCAGCTTACGGGTGGGCAGGGATCCAGATACGCAGTATTTT
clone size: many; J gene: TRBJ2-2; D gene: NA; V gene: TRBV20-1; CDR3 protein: CSARITTGNGELFF; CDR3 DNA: TGCAGTGCTAGAATCACCACTGGTAACGGGGAGCTGTTTTTT
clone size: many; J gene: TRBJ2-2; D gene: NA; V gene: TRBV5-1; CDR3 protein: CASSLNRFTGELFF; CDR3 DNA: TGCGCCAGCAGCTTGAACAGGTTCACCGGGGAGCTGTTTTTT
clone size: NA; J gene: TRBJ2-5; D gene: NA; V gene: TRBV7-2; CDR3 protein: CASSLALGRQETQYF; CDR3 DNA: TGTGCCAGCAGCTTAGCGCTCGGCCGGCAAGAGACCCAGTACTTC
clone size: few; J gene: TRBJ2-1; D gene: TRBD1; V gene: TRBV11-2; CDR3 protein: CASSLGQGASTVSYNEQFF; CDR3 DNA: TGTGCCAGCAGCTTGGGACAGGGGGCGTCCACCGTCTCCTACAATGAGCAGTTCTTC
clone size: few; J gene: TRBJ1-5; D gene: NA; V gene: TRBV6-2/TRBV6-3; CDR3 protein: CASSYGGILSNQPQHF; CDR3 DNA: TGTGCCAGCAGTTACGGGGGTATTTTGAGCAATCAGCCCCAGCATTTT
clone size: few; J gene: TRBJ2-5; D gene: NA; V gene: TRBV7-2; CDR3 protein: CASSFKGAPAETQYF; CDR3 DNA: TGTGCCAGCAGCTTTAAAGGGGCTCCAGCTGAGACCCAGTACTTC
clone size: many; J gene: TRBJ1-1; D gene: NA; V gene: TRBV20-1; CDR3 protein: CSARSGANTEAFF; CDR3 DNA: TGCAGTGCTAGGTCAGGGGCGAACACTGAAGCTTTCTTT
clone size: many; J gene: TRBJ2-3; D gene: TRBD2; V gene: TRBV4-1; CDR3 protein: CASSQAGLAGGRADTQYF; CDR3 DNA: TGCGCCAGCAGCCAAGCGGGACTAGCGGGGGGGCGCGCAGATACGCAGTATTTT
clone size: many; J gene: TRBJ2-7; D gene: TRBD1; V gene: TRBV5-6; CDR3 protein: CASSLWDRSSYEQYF; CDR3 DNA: TGTGCCAGCAGCTTGTGGGACAGGAGCTCCTACGAGCAGTACTTC
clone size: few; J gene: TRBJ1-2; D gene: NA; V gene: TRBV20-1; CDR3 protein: CSARDPTNYGYTF; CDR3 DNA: TGCAGTGCTAGAGATCCAACTAACTATGGCTACACCTTC
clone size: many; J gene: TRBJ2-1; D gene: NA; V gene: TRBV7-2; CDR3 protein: CASSPSSYNEQFF; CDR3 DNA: TGTGCCAGCAGCCCTAGCTCCTACAATGAGCAGTTCTTC
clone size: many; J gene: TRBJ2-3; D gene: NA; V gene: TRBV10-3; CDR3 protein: CAISESYTQYF; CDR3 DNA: TGTGCCATCAGTGAGTCCTACACGCAGTATTTT
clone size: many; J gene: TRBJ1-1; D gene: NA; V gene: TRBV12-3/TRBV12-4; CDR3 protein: CASTPGGYTEAFF; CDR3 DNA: TGTGCCAGCACCCCCGGGGGGTACACTGAAGCTTTCTTT
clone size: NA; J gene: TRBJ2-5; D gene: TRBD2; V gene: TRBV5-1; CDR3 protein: CASRQAPGGETQYF; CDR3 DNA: TGCGCCAGCAGACAGGCTCCGGGGGGGGAGACCCAGTACTTC
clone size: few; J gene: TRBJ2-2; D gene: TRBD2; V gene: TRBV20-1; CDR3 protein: CSAIAGATTGELFF; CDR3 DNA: TGCAGTGCCATAGCGGGGGCGACCACCGGGGAGCTGTTTTTT
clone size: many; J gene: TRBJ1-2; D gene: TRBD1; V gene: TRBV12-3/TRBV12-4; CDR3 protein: CASIRAGTGGYGYTF; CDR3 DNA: TGTGCCAGCATCAGGGCGGGTACAGGGGGCTATGGCTACACCTTC
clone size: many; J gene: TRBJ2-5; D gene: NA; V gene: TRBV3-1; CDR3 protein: CASSQDLSGGVTQYF; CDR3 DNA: TGTGCCAGCAGCCAAGATTTATCCGGGGGAGTGACCCAGTACTTC
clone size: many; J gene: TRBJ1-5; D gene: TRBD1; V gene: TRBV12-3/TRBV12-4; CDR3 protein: CASSLEDRDRGNQPQHF; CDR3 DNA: TGTGCCAGCAGTTTGGAGGACAGGGATAGGGGCAATCAGCCCCAGCATTTT
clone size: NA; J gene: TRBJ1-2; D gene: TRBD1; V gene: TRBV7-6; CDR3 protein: CASSPAGGGYGYTF; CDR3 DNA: TGTGCCAGCAGCCCAGCAGGGGGCGGCTATGGCTACACCTTC
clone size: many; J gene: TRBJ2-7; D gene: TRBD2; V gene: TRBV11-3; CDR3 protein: CASSLGALMAGEDYEQYF; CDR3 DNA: TGTGCCAGCAGCTTAGGGGCCCTCATGGCGGGGGAGGACTACGAGCAGTACTTC
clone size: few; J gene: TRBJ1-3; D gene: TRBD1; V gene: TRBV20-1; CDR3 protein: CSARVTTGAGNTIYF; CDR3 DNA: TGCAGTGCTAGGGTTACCACAGGGGCTGGAAACACCATATATTTT
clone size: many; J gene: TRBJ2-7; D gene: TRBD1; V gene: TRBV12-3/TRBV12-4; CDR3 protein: CASSAWDRVYEQYF; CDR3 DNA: TGTGCCAGCAGCGCCTGGGACAGGGTTTACGAGCAGTACTTC
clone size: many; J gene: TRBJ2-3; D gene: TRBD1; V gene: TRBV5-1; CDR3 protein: CASSLAAGQGAADTQYF; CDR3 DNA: TGCGCCAGCAGCTTGGCAGCCGGACAGGGGGCCGCAGATACGCAGTATTTT
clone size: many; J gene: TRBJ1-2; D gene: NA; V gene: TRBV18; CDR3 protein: CASSPRPGDGYTF; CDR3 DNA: TGTGCCAGCTCCCCAAGGCCAGGGGATGGCTACACCTTC
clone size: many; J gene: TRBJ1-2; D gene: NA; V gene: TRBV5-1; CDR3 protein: CASSLERPGSANYGYTF; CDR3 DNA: TGCGCCAGCAGCTTGGAAAGGCCGGGTTCAGCTAACTATGGCTACACCTTC
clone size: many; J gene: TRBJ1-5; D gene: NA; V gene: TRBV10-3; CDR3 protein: CAISAGSNQPQHF; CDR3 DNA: TGTGCCATCAGTGCTGGCAGCAATCAGCCCCAGCATTTT
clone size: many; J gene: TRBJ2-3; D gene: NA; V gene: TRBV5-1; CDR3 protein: CASSSGGTVGADTQYF; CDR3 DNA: TGCGCCAGCAGCTCGGGGGGGACAGTAGGAGCAGATACGCAGTATTTT
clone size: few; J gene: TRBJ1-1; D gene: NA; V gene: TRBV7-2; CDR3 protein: CASSLGQIMNTEAFF; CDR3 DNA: TGTGCCAGCAGCTTAGGTCAGATAATGAACACTGAAGCTTTCTTT
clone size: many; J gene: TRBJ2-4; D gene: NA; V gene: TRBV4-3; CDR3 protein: CASSQAGEDIQYF; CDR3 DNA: TGCGCCAGCAGCCAAGCGGGCGAAGACATTCAGTACTTC